One and the same sample provided the 22 T cell receptor beta chains below, sequenced in a study of blood T cell repertoires in COVID-19. Produced via immunoSEQ multiplex PCR; TCRdb's table is partial and in-frame only. The sample has 80,000 to 100,000 clones, 75% to 90% seen once; the top ten hold roughly a sixth. The sample comprised peripheral blood. These receptor sequences come from a woman aged 80 or over with acute or convalescent COVID-19.

The chain uses TRBV20-1 and TRBJ2-7; D uncertain. The CDR3 length is 11 residues. V lost 3 bases and J 3 bases, leaving 6 bases between the germline ends. CDR1 and CDR2 from the germline V gene are DFQATT and SNEGSKA (reference sequence). The CDR3 region is CSASDGYEQYF. CDR3 nucleotides: TGCAGTGCTAGTGACGGCTACGAGCAGTACTTC.

The J gene is TRBJ2-7, the V gene TRBV29-1; D is perhaps TRBD2 (5 bases). CDR1 and CDR2 from the germline V gene are SQVTM and ANQGSEA. V lost 6 bases, J lost 7 bases, and 16 bases lay in between. The CDR3 covers 12 residues. The CDR3: CSVIGTRGEQYF. The CDR3 nucleotides are TGCAGCGTCATCGGTACGCGAGGGGAGCAGTACTTC.

This chain joins TRBV3-1 (or the pseudogene TRBV3-2) and TRBJ2-2, with 14 bases identical to TRBD2. CDR1 LGHDT and CDR2 YNNKEL come from the germline V gene (reference sequence). J was trimmed by 4 bases and V by 4 bases; bases with no gene match: 5. This CDR3 spans 17 amino acids. For the CDR3, the DNA is TGTGCCAGCAGCCCTGGACTAGCGGGGGGCGGCACCGGGGAGCTGTTTTTT. This sequence encodes CASSPGLAGGGTGELFF.

V is TRBV6-5 and J is TRBJ1-2; D is unresolved. The CDR3 is made up of 13 amino acids. Germline V gene data show CDR1 as MNHEY and CDR2 as SVGAGI. V was shortened by 6 bases and J by 3 bases, with 11 bases between the two germline ends. CDR3 loop: CASRTGSHYGYTF. The DNA of the CDR3 is TGTGCCAGCAGGACCGGGTCCCACTATGGCTACACCTTC.

V usage is TRBV3-1 (or the pseudogene TRBV3-2) and J usage is TRBJ1-2, with 10 positions matching TRBD1. This CDR3 region has 14 residues. Trimming took 6 bases from V and 4 from J; bases not matched to a gene: 5. Germline values: CDR1 LGHDT, CDR2 YNNKEL (reference sequence). CDR3 nucleotide sequence: TGTGCCAGCAGTCGGACAGGGGGTCTCTATGGCTACACCTTC. The encoded protein is CASSRTGGLYGYTF.

CDR3 sequence: CARGTRGGLHGYTF. The CDR3 coding sequence is TGTGCCCGGGGTACTCGGGGAGGGTTGCATGGCTACACCTTC. The V and J genes are TRBV30 and TRBJ1-2; D unresolved. Per germline, CDR1 GTSNPN and CDR2 SVGIG (reference sequence). CDR3 length: 14 residues. Trimming removed 8 bases at V and 6 bases at J, with 22 bases between.

The V call is TRBV5-1, the J call TRBJ1-1, with 8 bases matching TRBD1. V trimming: 0 bases; J trimming: 4 bases; junction bases outside the gene matches: 2. The V gene's germline CDR1 is SGHRS and CDR2 YFSETQ. The CDR3 has 14 amino acids. As DNA, the CDR3 is TGCGCCAGCAGCTTGGACAGGGGGGGCACTGAAGCTTTCTTT. It encodes CASSLDRGGTEAFF.

The chain joins TRBV11-2 to TRBJ1-2, with D unresolved. V was pared by 3 bases and J by 6 bases, with 8 bases between. Germline CDR1 reads SGHAT; CDR2 reads FQNNGV. The CDR3 is made up of 12 amino acids. CDR3 in amino acids: CASSLKQHGYTF. In DNA, the CDR3 is TGTGCCAGCAGCTTGAAACAGCATGGCTACACCTTC.

The chain has TRBV28 and TRBJ2-4, with 9 bases that match TRBD1. Unmatched junction bases numbered 7, after V lost 2 bases and J lost 8 bases. Germline CDR1 is MDHEN and CDR2 is SYDVKM. The CDR3 is made up of 15 amino acids. CDR3 sequence reads: CASSLAGQGGHIQYF. The CDR3 DNA is TGTGCCAGCAGTTTAGCGGGACAGGGCGGGCACATTCAGTACTTC.

The rearrangement links TRBV3-1 (or the pseudogene TRBV3-2) to TRBJ1-1; the match to TRBD1 covers 7 bases. Germline V gene sequence: CDR1 LGHDT, CDR2 YNNKEL (reference sequence). V was pared by 3 bases and J by 0 bases, with 7 bases of the junction left unmatched. The CDR3 runs to 16 residues. CDR3 DNA: TGTGCCAGCAGCCATCCTAGGACAGGTTTGAACACTGAAGCTTTCTTT. It yields the protein CASSHPRTGLNTEAFF.

The chain recombines TRBV5-1 with TRBJ2-5; 9 bases match TRBD2. Germline loops: CDR1 SGHRS, CDR2 YFSETQ. The CDR3 consists of 18 residues. The V gene end was trimmed by 5 bases and the J gene end by 5 bases; junction bases not matched to a gene: 19. CDR3 residues: CASRPLGARGGSGETQYF. The DNA of the CDR3 is TGCGCCAGCAGGCCCCTCGGGGCGCGGGGGGGCTCTGGGGAGACCCAGTACTTC.

The V call is TRBV19, the J call TRBJ2-3, with TRBD2 matching 9 bases. With V trimmed by 2 bases and J by 0 bases, 3 bases remained unmatched. CDR1 is LNHDA and CDR2 is SQIVND in the germline V gene (reference sequence). The CDR3 spans 16 residues. The CDR3 loop is CASSIRTSASTDTQYF. Written as DNA, the CDR3 is TGTGCCAGTAGTATAAGGACTAGCGCTAGCACAGATACGCAGTATTTT.

V and J are TRBV6-7 and TRBJ1-3, with unresolved D. TRBV6-7 is recorded as an ORF, its role being uncertain. V lost 2 bases, J lost 4 bases, and 12 bases lay in between. The CDR3 is 15 amino acids. The CDR3 DNA follows: TGTGCCAGCAGTTACACCCGGGGAGGCGGAAACACCATATATTTT. Translated: CASSYTRGGGNTIYF.

This clone was observed a single time. The CDR3 DNA reads as TGCGCCAGCAGCTTGGAAGGACAGGGCAGCTATGGCTACACCTTC. Translated: CASSLEGQGSYGYTF. This chain links TRBV5-1 with TRBJ1-2; 8 bases are a match to TRBD1. Germline loops: CDR1 SGHRS, CDR2 YFSETQ. V shed 0 bases, J shed 4 bases, and the junction held 5 bases outside the gene matches. The CDR3 spans 15 residues.

This clone was detected only once. This rearrangement joins TRBV19 to TRBJ1-3; D not resolved. The V and J ends lost 10 bases and 2 bases respectively, with 18 bases between them. CDR1 LNHDA and CDR2 SQIVND come from the germline V gene (reference sequence). This CDR3 is 15 amino acids long. CDR3 loop: CATSLGLYPGNTIYF. CDR3 nucleotides: TGTGCCACCTCGCTTGGACTTTATCCTGGAAACACCATATATTTT.

The chain uses TRBV25-1 and TRBJ1-6, with D uncertain. V lost 1 base and J 4 bases, leaving 8 bases between the germline ends. In germline, CDR1 is MGHDK, CDR2 SYGVNS. The CDR3 spans 15 residues. The CDR3 is CASSEWAGYNSPLHF. The CDR3 DNA follows: TGTGCCAGCAGTGAATGGGCGGGATATAATTCACCCCTCCACTTT. The full variable domain, rest sourced from reference TRBV25-1 and TRBJ1-6, is EADIYQTPRYLVIGTGKKITLECSQTMGHDKMYWYQQDPGMELHLIHYSYGVNSTEKGDLSSESTVSRIRTEHFPLTLESARPSHTSQYLCASSEWAGYNSPLHFGNGTRLTVT.

The chain recombines TRBV2 with TRBJ2-6; 8 nucleotides line up with TRBD1. This CDR3 contains 17 residues. The V segment lost 4 bases and the J segment 1 base; nucleotides outside the gene matches: 6. The germline CDR1 and CDR2 sequences are SNHLY and FYNNEI. The CDR3 DNA sequence: TGTGCCAGCAGTGCAGGGGGCGCCCGGTCTGGGGCCAACGTCCTGACTTTC. It codes for CASSAGGARSGANVLTF.

There are a few counts of this clone. This chain links TRBV6-6 with TRBJ2-1; tentatively, D is TRBD2 (6 bases). The CDR3 consists of 14 residues. Deletions cut 7 bases from V and 4 bases from J, with 14 bases between. Looked up from germline, CDR1 is MNHNY and CDR2 is SVGAGI (reference sequence). The CDR3 protein is CASKRAEDYNEQFF. The CDR3 nucleotides are TGTGCCAGCAAGCGGGCTGAGGATTACAATGAGCAGTTCTTC.

Only a few counts were recorded for this clone. V is TRBV5-1 and J is TRBJ1-1; D may be TRBD1 (6 bases). Between the trimmed V and J ends, which lost 0 bases and 9 bases, there was a span of 9 bases. The CDR3 length is 12 residues. Looked up from germline, CDR1 is SGHRS and CDR2 is YFSETQ. The CDR3 nucleotides are TGCGCCAGCAGCTTGGAAGGGGGAAAAGCTTTCTTT. As protein: CASSLEGGKAFF.

This sequence joins TRBV3-1 (or the pseudogene TRBV3-2) and TRBJ2-1; TRBD2 matches at 7 bases. The V gene end was trimmed by 3 bases and the J gene end by 6 bases; junction bases not matched to a gene: 2. The germline V gene encodes CDR1 LGHDT and CDR2 YNNKEL (reference sequence). This CDR3 comprises 13 residues. The CDR3 bases are TGTGCCAGCAGCCACCCGGGGGGCAATGAGCAGTTCTTC. This gives the protein CASSHPGGNEQFF.

The chain couples TRBV7-2 to TRBJ2-3, with TRBD2 identical over 9 bases. This CDR3 is built from 17 residues. Germline lookup yields CDR1 SGHTA and CDR2 FQGNSA. Germline trimming cut 3 bases from V and 2 bases from J; bases unmatched to any gene: 9. CDR3 in amino acids: CASSLTGASGVTDTQYF. As DNA, the CDR3 is TGTGCCAGCAGCTTGACGGGGGCTAGCGGGGTCACAGATACGCAGTATTTT. The full variable domain, completed using reference TRBV7-2 and TRBJ2-3, is GAGVSQSPSNKVTEKGKDVELRCDPISGHTALYWYRQSLGQGLEFLIYFQGNSAPDKSGLPSDRFSAERTGGSVSTLTIQRTQQEDSAVYLCASSLTGASGVTDTQYFGPGTRLTVL.

V is TRBV9 and J is TRBJ2-5, with TRBD2 matching over 12 bases. The germline CDR1 and CDR2 sequences are SGDLS and YYNGEE. The V gene end was trimmed by 3 bases and the J gene end by 5 bases; junction bases not matched to a gene: 8. The CDR3 spans 16 residues. The CDR3: CASSGLGLAGLETQYF. For the CDR3, the DNA is TGTGCCAGCAGCGGTCTAGGACTAGCGGGGCTGGAGACCCAGTACTTC.